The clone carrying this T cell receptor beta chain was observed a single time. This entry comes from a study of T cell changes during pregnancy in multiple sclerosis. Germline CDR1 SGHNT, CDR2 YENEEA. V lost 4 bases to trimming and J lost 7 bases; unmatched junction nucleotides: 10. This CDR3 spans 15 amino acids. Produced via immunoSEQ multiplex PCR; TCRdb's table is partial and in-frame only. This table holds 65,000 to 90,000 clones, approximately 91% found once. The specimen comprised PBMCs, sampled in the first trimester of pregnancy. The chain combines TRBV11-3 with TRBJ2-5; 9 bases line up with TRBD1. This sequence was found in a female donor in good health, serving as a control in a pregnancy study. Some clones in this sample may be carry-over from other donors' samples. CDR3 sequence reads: CASSSTRDRAGTQYF. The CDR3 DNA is TGTGCCAGCAGCTCGACGCGGGACAGGGCCGGGACCCAGTACTTC.